This TCR beta chain was captured in a study of patients and donors after allogeneic stem cell transplantation (dated by TCRdb to 2019 to 2021). About this clonotype itself: Its antigen is currently not known. No base qualities exist here, and no much larger clone lies one base off it.

The library was generated by RT-PCR. The sequencing machine was a NextSeq 550. The raw public reads went through TCRdb reprocessing: fastp at Q25, MiXCR clone calling, in-frame beta chains kept. Each record represents a unique CDR3 protein, reported with the most common genes and DNA among its rows. The sample table contains roughly 150,000 distinct CDR3 sequences; only one count was recorded for 24% of them. The top ten hold roughly a quarter of the sample. The sample consisted of blood, either unsorted or a sorted T cell fraction (not recorded which). The TCR originated in a human donor who was either an allogeneic HSCT recipient or a stem cell or donor lymphocyte infusion donor (not recorded which). It is not recorded whose cells these are; they may come from a transplant donor.

The bases are TGTGCCAGCAGTTACTCGACTAGCGGTCACAATGAGCAGTTCTTC. Its amino acids are CASSYSTSGHNEQFF. The rearranged segments are TRBV6-5 and TRBJ2-1; TRBD2 matches 9 bases in the middle. Germline trimming amounts to 0 bases on V and 5 bases on J, with 2 as the count of junction bases outside the gene matches. The CDR3, cysteine through phenylalanine, is 15 amino acids long. The entry retains the CDR3 DNA only, 45 bases that are in frame from base 1. CDR1 and CDR2, looked up from the germline V gene, are MNHEY and SVGAGI.